This T cell receptor beta chain comes out of a study of T cells in Graves' hyperthyroidism and ophthalmopathy. Study at large: Peripheral blood was drawn at first diagnosis, prior to all treatment. Whole-study findings and limits: Blood also held most thyroid clonotypes expanded beyond 0.001.

TCR beta CDR3 regions were amplified from RNA transcripts. With the HTBI primer set, the TCR CDR3 went through a first round of RT-PCR. TCRdb passed the multiplex PCR reads through MiXCR, listing each CDR3 protein once. The table has hundreds of thousands of distinct CDR3 sequences, 15% to 18% seen once; the top ten hold approximately 7.5%. The germline V gene has CDR1 MNHEY and CDR2 SMNVEV (reference sequence). CDR3 length equals 17 residues. A remark on this clonotype: The antigen remains unidentified. This sequence may be a read error, since a much larger clone differs from it by one base.

The chain employs TRBV27 and TRBJ1-2; possibly TRBD1 for D (6 bases). Material: blood. The receptor was isolated from a woman aged 18-29 years with Graves' hyperthyroidism. The CDR3 nucleotides are TGTGCCAGCGGTTTAAACAGAGGAGACAGGAGGTTCGGGGGCTACACCTTC. Translating it yields CASGLNRGDRRFGGYTF.